This T cell receptor (beta chain) comes out of a study of cytomegalovirus exposure and HLA in healthy donors. Findings of the study overall: The study found most TCR sequences rare, yet found some public TCRs in many donors.

The PCR ran on 60 Vbeta and 13 Jbeta primers. The data were produced by immunoSEQ multiplex PCR, yet TCRdb's version contains in-frame clones alone and is incomplete. The sample holds about 150,000 clones; over 60% are singletons and the top ten take roughly 1.9%. Trimming left V 3 bases short and J 2 bases short, with 11 bases between. The germline gives CDR1 MDHEN, CDR2 SYDVKM. CDR3 size: 14 residues. Of note for this clone: Its antigen remains unidentified. Other nucleotide sequences in the sample specify the same CDR3.

This receptor was taken from a man aged 40-49 years in good health and CMV-seronegative. The sequenced material came from PBMCs. J is TRBJ2-7 and V is TRBV28; the D is unclear. CDR3 sequence: CASSFSRNTYEQYF. The CDR3 bases are TGTGCCAGCAGTTTTTCCCGCAACACCTACGAGCAGTACTTC.